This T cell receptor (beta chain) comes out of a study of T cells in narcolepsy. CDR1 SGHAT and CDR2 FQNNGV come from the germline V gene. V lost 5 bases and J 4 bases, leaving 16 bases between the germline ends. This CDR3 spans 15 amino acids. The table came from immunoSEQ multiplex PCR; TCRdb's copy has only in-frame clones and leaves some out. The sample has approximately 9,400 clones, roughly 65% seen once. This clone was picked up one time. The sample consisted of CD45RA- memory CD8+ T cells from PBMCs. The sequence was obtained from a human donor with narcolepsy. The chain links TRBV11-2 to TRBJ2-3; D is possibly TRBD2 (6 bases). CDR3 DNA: TGTGCCAGCAGCCCTCTCGGGAGCGACCCAGATACGCAGTATTTT. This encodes CASSPLGSDPDTQYF.